The present entry profiles one TCR beta chain with its context. The CDR3 is made up of 13 amino acids. V lost 3 bases and J lost 3; bases outside the gene matches: 4. From germline, CDR1 is DFQATT and CDR2 SNEGSKA (reference sequence). Naive CD4+ cells had CD25+ Tregs removed. TCRdb re-called the 5' RACE reads with MiXCR, one entry per CDR3 protein. The table has over 50,000 distinct CDR3 sequences, around 26% seen once. This chain connects TRBV20-1 to TRBJ1-2, with 7 positions matching TRBD1. The sequence was collected from a female donor with breast cancer. The sequenced material came from tumor-infiltrating naive CD4+ T cells sorted from the breast tumor. Subset here: naive CD4+ T cells, CD4+CD45RA+CD25-. CDR3 protein: CSASRTGDYGYTF. The DNA for the CDR3 is TGCAGTGCTAGCCGAACAGGGGACTATGGCTACACCTTC.